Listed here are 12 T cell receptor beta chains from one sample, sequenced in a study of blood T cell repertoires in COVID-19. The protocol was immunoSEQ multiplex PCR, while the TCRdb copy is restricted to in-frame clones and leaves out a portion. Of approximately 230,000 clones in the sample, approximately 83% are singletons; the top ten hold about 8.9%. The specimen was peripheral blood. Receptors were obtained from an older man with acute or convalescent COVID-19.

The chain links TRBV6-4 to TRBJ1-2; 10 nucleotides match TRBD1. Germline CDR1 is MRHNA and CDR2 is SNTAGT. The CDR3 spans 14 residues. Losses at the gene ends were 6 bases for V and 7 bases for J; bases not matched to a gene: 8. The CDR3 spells CASRGQGTFSGYTF. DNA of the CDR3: TGTGCCAGCAGGGGACAGGGGACGTTTAGTGGCTACACCTTC.

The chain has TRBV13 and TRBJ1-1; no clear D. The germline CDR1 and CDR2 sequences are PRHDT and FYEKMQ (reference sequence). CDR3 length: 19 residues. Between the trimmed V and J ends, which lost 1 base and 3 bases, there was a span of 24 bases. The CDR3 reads CASSLEVYKGWEGYTEAFF. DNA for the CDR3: TGTGCCAGCAGCTTAGAAGTGTATAAAGGTTGGGAGGGTTACACTGAAGCTTTCTTT.

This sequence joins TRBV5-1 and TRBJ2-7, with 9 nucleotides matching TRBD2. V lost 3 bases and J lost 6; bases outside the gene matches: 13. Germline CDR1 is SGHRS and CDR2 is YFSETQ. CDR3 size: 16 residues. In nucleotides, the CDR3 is TGCGCCAGCAGCTCCGGGGGCGGGGGGGCACCCCGCGAGCAGTACTTC. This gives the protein CASSSGGGGAPREQYF.

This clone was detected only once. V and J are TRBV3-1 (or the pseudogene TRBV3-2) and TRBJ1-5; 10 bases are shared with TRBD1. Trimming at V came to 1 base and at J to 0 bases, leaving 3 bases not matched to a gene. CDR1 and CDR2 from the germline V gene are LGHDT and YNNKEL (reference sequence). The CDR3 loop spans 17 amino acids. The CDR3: CASSQGTGGFSNQPQHF. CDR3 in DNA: TGTGCCAGCAGCCAAGGGACAGGGGGATTTAGCAATCAGCCCCAGCATTTT.

The CDR3 nucleotides are TGTGCCAGCAGTGAACAGGGGGCGTTTGCAGGGGGAGCTTTCTTT. Translation: CASSEQGAFAGGAFF. The rearrangement uses TRBV2 and TRBJ1-1; 8 bases line up with TRBD1. The J segment lost 10 bases and the V segment lost 2 bases, leaving 12 bases of the junction unmatched. This CDR3 contains 15 residues. From germline, CDR1 is SNHLY and CDR2 FYNNEI.

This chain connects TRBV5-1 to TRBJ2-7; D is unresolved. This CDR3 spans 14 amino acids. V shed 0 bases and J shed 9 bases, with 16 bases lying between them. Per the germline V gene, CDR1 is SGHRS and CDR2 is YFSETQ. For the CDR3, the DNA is TGCGCCAGCAGCTTGGCCCTCCCCGGGTCCGGGCAGTACTTC. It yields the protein CASSLALPGSGQYF. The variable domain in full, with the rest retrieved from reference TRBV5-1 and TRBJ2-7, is KAGVTQTPRYLIKTRGQQVTLSCSPISGHRSVSWYQQTPGQGLQFLFEYFSETQRNKGNFPGRFSGRQFSNSRSEMNVSTLELGDSALYLCASSLALPGSGQYFGPGTRLTVT.

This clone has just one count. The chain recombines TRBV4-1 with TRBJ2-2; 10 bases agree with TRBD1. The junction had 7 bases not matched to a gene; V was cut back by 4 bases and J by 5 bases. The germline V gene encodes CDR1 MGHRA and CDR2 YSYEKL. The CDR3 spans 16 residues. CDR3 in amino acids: CASSLLPGQGTGELFF. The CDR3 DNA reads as TGCGCCAGCAGCCTTCTTCCGGGACAGGGGACCGGGGAGCTGTTTTTT.

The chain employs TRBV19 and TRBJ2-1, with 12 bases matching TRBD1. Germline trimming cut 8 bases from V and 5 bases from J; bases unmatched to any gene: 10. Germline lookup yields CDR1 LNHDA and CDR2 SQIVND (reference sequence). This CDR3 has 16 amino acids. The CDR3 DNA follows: TGTGCCAGTCGACCGGGACAGGGGGCTGTGGACAATGAGCAGTTCTTC. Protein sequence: CASRPGQGAVDNEQFF.

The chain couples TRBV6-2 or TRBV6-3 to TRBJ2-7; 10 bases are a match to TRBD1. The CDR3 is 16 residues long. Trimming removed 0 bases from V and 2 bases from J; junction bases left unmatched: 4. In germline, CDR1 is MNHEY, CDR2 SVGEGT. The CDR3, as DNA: TGTGCCAGCAGTTACTCGGCGGGACAGGGGCCCTACGAGCAGTACTTC. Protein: CASSYSAGQGPYEQYF.

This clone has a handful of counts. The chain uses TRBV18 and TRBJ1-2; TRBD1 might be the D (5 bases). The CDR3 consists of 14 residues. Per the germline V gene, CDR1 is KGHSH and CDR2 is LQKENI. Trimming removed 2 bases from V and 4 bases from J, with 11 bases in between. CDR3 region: CASSPSPGLYGYTF. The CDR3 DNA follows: TGTGCCAGCTCACCATCACCGGGACTCTATGGCTACACCTTC. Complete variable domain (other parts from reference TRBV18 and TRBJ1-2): NAGVMQNPRHLVRRRGQEARLRCSPMKGHSHVYWYRQLPEEGLKFMVYLQKENIIDESGMPKERFSAEFPKEGPSILRIQQVVRGDSAAYFCASSPSPGLYGYTFGSGTRLTVV.

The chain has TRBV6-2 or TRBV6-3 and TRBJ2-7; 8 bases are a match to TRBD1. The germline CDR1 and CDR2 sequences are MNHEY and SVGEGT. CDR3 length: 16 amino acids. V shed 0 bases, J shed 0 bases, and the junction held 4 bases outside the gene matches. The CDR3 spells CASSYSRGLSSYEQYF. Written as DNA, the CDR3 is TGTGCCAGCAGTTACTCCAGGGGGCTCAGCTCCTACGAGCAGTACTTC.

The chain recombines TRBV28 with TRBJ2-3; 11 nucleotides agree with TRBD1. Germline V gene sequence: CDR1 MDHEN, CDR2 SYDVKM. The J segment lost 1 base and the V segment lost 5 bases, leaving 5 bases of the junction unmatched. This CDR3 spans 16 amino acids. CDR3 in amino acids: CASSRGTGGGTDTQYF. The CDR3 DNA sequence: TGTGCCAGCAGTCGGGGGACAGGGGGAGGCACAGATACGCAGTATTTT.